This TCR beta chain was captured in a study of graft-versus-host responses after intestinal transplantation. Overall study results and limits: Among recipient marrow samples, GvH clones were found; some appeared first in ileum or blood.

Investigators treated the graft tissue so that it released intraepithelial and lamina propria lymphocytes. Sequenced by immunoSEQ multiplex PCR; TCRdb stores in-frame clones only, minus some. The table includes approximately 14,000 clones, around 70% detected once. On this clone: The antigen is unknown.

This CDR3 has 14 residues. With 8 bases removed from V and 5 bases from J, the gap between germline ends came to 16 bases. The germline V gene has CDR1 KGHSH and CDR2 LQKENI. The receptor's source is a human patient who received an intestinal transplant, so some T cells may come from the graft donor. Here the sequenced sample was ileum tissue, taken just over 700 days after intestinal transplantation. The chain combines TRBV18 with TRBJ2-1, with unresolved D. CDR3 in DNA: TGTGCCAGCACTAAACCCGGCCTAAACAATGAGCAGTTCTTC. The encoded protein is CASTKPGLNNEQFF. The complete variable domain, with remaining parts taken from reference TRBV18 and TRBJ2-1, reads NAGVMQNPRHLVRRRGQEARLRCSPMKGHSHVYWYRQLPEEGLKFMVYLQKENIIDESGMPKERFSAEFPKEGPSILRIQQVVRGDSAAYFCASTKPGLNNEQFFGPGTRLTVL.